The 21 T cell receptor beta chains listed next were all sequenced from one sample in a study of shared clonotypes between healthy human individuals. Produced via immunoSEQ multiplex PCR; TCRdb's table is partial and in-frame only. The repertoire has over a million clones, approximately 98% of them found once; the top ten carry about 0.42%. Sequences were obtained from naive CD4+ T cells sorted from blood. Subset indicated: CD45RA+ positively selected. These receptors all come from a man younger than 40 in good health.

The rearrangement links TRBV18 to TRBJ2-1, with 11 bases lining up with TRBD2. Germline V gene data show CDR1 as KGHSH and CDR2 as LQKENI. The CDR3 is 15 residues long. With 4 bases clipped from V and 10 bases from J, the junction kept 9 bases outside the gene matches. Here the CDR3 reads CASSLTGLAGGEQFF. DNA of the CDR3: TGTGCCAGCTCACTAACCGGGCTAGCGGGAGGAGAGCAGTTCTTC.

This sequence joins TRBV5-1 and TRBJ2-5; 12 positions match TRBD1. Unmatched junction bases numbered 9, after V lost 4 bases and J lost 5 bases. This CDR3 is built from 16 residues. Germline loops: CDR1 SGHRS, CDR2 YFSETQ. CDR3 loop: CASSAAGTGGEETQYF. Written as DNA, the CDR3 is TGCGCCAGCAGCGCCGCCGGGACAGGGGGCGAGGAGACCCAGTACTTC.

The chain couples TRBV6-1 to TRBJ1-2, with D possibly being TRBD1 (6 bases). V lost 4 bases and J lost 5, with 17 bases in between. The CDR3 is 15 amino acids. Germline CDR1 and CDR2: MNHNS and SASEGT. This chain's CDR3 is CASSARGRGPYGYTF. The CDR3, as DNA: TGTGCCAGCAGTGCCAGAGGCAGGGGTCCTTATGGCTACACCTTC.

The chain carries TRBV19 and TRBJ2-7; 12 nucleotides match TRBD2. V shed 4 bases and J 5 bases; nucleotides not matched to a gene: 6. Per the germline V gene, CDR1 is LNHDA and CDR2 is SQIVND (reference sequence). The CDR3 has 15 amino acids. The DNA of the CDR3 is TGTGCCAGTAGTAGACTAGCGGGAGATTGGGACGAGCAGTACTTC. It encodes CASSRLAGDWDEQYF. Combining the CDR3 with reference TRBV19 and TRBJ2-7 gives the whole variable domain DGGITQSPKYLFRKEGQNVTLSCEQNLNHDAMYWYRQDPGQGLRLIYYSQIVNDFQKGDIAEGYSVSREKKESFPLTVTSAQKNPTAFYLCASSRLAGDWDEQYFGPGTRLTVT.

The chain is built from TRBV7-6 and TRBJ2-2; 7 bases line up with TRBD2. CDR1 and CDR2 (germline): SGHVS, FNYEAQ. Unmatched junction bases numbered 1, after V lost 5 bases and J lost 4 bases. This CDR3 is built from 13 residues. Here the CDR3 reads CASSGRATGELFF. The CDR3 nucleotides are TGTGCCAGCAGCGGGAGGGCCACCGGGGAGCTGTTTTTT.

The chain carries TRBV5-1 and TRBJ2-1; perhaps TRBD2 as D (6 bases). Trimming cost V 7 bases and J 0 bases, with 14 bases left between them. The germline gives CDR1 SGHRS, CDR2 YFSETQ. CDR3 length: 15 residues. The CDR3, as DNA: TGCGCCAGCGGAACCGACGGGAGCTCCTACAATGAGCAGTTCTTC. Translating it yields CASGTDGSSYNEQFF.

V and J are TRBV5-4 and TRBJ2-7; TRBD1 matches at 8 bases. This CDR3 has 16 residues. Trimming took 4 bases from V and 0 from J; bases not matched to a gene: 9. In germline, CDR1 is SGHNT, CDR2 YYREEE (reference sequence). In DNA form, the CDR3 reads TGTGCCAGCAGCAGGGGGGACAGGTTCATCTCCTACGAGCAGTACTTC. Translation: CASSRGDRFISYEQYF.

The V gene is TRBV25-1, the J gene TRBJ2-2; possibly TRBD1 for D (5 bases). Germline V CDR1 and CDR2: MGHDK, SYGVNS. CDR3 length: 15 amino acids. Trimming cost V 4 bases and J 0 bases, with 9 bases left between them. Here the CDR3 reads CASSGWGPNTGELFF. The CDR3 DNA reads as TGTGCCAGCAGTGGATGGGGCCCGAACACCGGGGAGCTGTTTTTT.

Details on this clone: The sample holds other DNA sequences that translate to the same CDR3. V is TRBV4-3 and J is TRBJ2-3; no definite D call. Looked up from germline, CDR1 is LGHNA and CDR2 is YSLEER. CDR3 length: 14 residues. Trimming stripped 0 bases from V and 1 base from J, with 5 bases between. CDR3 in DNA: TGCGCCAGCAGCCAAGAGGGCCGCACAGATACGCAGTATTTT. Translation: CASSQEGRTDTQYF.

This clone was detected only once. This chain uses TRBV28 with TRBJ1-3; the D is unclear. This CDR3 is built from 12 residues. With 6 bases removed from V and 4 bases from J, the gap between germline ends came to 7 bases. Germline V lookup: CDR1 MDHEN, CDR2 SYDVKM. The CDR3 DNA sequence: TGTGCCAGCAGAAGTCCAGGAAACACCATATATTTT. Its protein product is CASRSPGNTIYF. The complete variable domain, with remaining parts taken from reference TRBV28 and TRBJ1-3, reads DVKVTQSSRYLVKRTGEKVFLECVQDMDHENMFWYRQDPGLGLRLIYFSYDVKMKEKGDIPEGYSVSREKKERFSLILESASTNQTSMYLCASRSPGNTIYFGEGSWLTVV.

This clone was seen only once. This chain links TRBV7-9 with TRBJ2-4, with no clear D. This CDR3 is built from 14 residues. Trimming took off 5 bases at V and 4 bases at J, with 12 bases between the two ends. Germline lookup yields CDR1 SEHNR and CDR2 FQNEAQ (reference sequence). The CDR3 DNA follows: TGTGCCAGCAGCCCTCCCCAGGCGAAAAACATTCAGTACTTC. Its protein is CASSPPQAKNIQYF. The complete variable domain, with remaining parts taken from reference TRBV7-9 and TRBJ2-4, reads DTGVSQNPRHKITKRGQNVTFRCDPISEHNRLYWYRQTLGQGPEFLTYFQNEAQLEKSRLLSDRFSAERPKGSFSTLEIQRTEQGDSAMYLCASSPPQAKNIQYFGAGTRLSVL.

This sequence joins TRBV10-3 and TRBJ2-3; 8 bases align to TRBD2. The CDR3 runs to 14 residues. Germline assignment: CDR1 ENHRY and CDR2 SYGVKD. Losses at the gene ends were 6 bases for V and 6 bases for J; bases not matched to a gene: 8. CDR3 nucleotide sequence: TGTGCCATCAGCTTTTCCGGGACTAGGGATACGCAGTATTTT. Translation gives CAISFSGTRDTQYF.

The CDR3: CSAVGQGAFF. The CDR3 DNA is TGCAGCGCGGTAGGACAGGGAGCTTTCTTT. The chain is built from TRBV29-1 and TRBJ1-1; TRBD1 matches 8 bases. V was pared by 7 bases and J by 10 bases, with 5 bases of the junction left unmatched. The CDR3 has 10 residues. CDR1 and CDR2 from the germline V gene are SQVTM and ANQGSEA.

This chain connects TRBV6-1 to TRBJ2-3, with 8 nucleotides matching TRBD1. The CDR3 spans 18 residues. The trim removed 4 bases at V and 0 bases at J, leaving 12 bases unmatched. Per germline, CDR1 MNHNS and CDR2 SASEGT. The CDR3 region is CASSALTGTGSSTDTQYF. The CDR3 nucleotides are TGTGCCAGCAGTGCCCTAACCGGGACAGGTTCTAGCACAGATACGCAGTATTTT.

The gene calls are TRBV7-9 and TRBJ1-5; 7 bases are shared with TRBD1. Germline values: CDR1 SEHNR, CDR2 FQNEAQ (reference sequence). The CDR3 length is 15 residues. V lost 6 bases, J lost 1 base, and 6 bases stayed unmatched. The DNA for the CDR3 is TGTGCCAGCAGTCCCTTGGGACAGAGCAATCAGCCCCAGCATTTT. Translated: CASSPLGQSNQPQHF.

The V gene is TRBV5-1, the J gene TRBJ2-1; D remains ambiguous. This CDR3 contains 15 residues. V shed 4 bases and J shed 8 bases, with 19 bases lying between them. Germline assignment: CDR1 SGHRS and CDR2 YFSETQ. The CDR3 nucleotides read TGCGCCAGCAGCCGCACCCCGCAGGAACTCCATGAGCAGTTCTTC. It specifies CASSRTPQELHEQFF.

The chain recombines TRBV18 with TRBJ1-5; TRBD1 matches 9 bases. This CDR3 spans 17 amino acids. CDR1 KGHSH and CDR2 LQKENI come from the germline V gene. The V gene end was trimmed by 4 bases and the J gene end by 3 bases; junction bases not matched to a gene: 10. The CDR3 bases are TGTGCCAGCTCACACGCCAGCACAGGGGGCCCCAATCAGCCCCAGCATTTT. Translation: CASSHASTGGPNQPQHF.

The chain joins TRBV6-1 to TRBJ1-2; 8 bases agree with TRBD1. Germline lookup yields CDR1 MNHNS and CDR2 SASEGT. The CDR3 runs to 11 residues. The J segment lost 10 bases and the V segment lost 3 bases, leaving 1 base of the junction unmatched. CDR3 in amino acids: CASSEGQAYTF. DNA for the CDR3: TGTGCCAGCAGTGAGGGACAGGCCTACACCTTC.

The genes are TRBV9 and TRBJ2-5, with D uncertain. The germline V and J ends were trimmed by 0 bases and 3 bases, with 9 bases remaining between them. The germline V gene has CDR1 SGDLS and CDR2 YYNGEE. The CDR3 runs to 14 residues. The CDR3 DNA reads as TGTGCCAGCAGCGTAGGACTGGGTGAAGAGACCCAGTACTTC. Translated, it gives CASSVGLGEETQYF.

The chain couples TRBV10-3 to TRBJ2-1; 11 nucleotides align to TRBD1. This CDR3 is built from 14 residues. CDR1 is ENHRY and CDR2 is SYGVKD in the germline V gene. V trimming: 6 bases; J trimming: 6 bases; junction bases outside the gene matches: 4. The CDR3 spells CAISGTGGGNEQFF. In DNA form, the CDR3 reads TGTGCCATCAGCGGGACAGGGGGAGGCAATGAGCAGTTCTTC.

This chain connects TRBV7-9 to TRBJ2-1, with 10 bases lining up with TRBD2. The germline V gene encodes CDR1 SEHNR and CDR2 FQNEAQ (reference sequence). The CDR3 is 15 amino acids. Trimming cost V 5 bases and J 6 bases; bases outside gene matches: 7. The CDR3 protein is CASSRELAGPNEQFF. The CDR3 nucleotides read TGTGCCAGCAGCCGAGAACTAGCGGGGCCCAATGAGCAGTTCTTC.